The TCR beta chain under discussion was sequenced for a study of blood T cell repertoires in COVID-19. Across the whole study: Some COVID-19 samples were acute and others convalescent; all came from the United States, Italy and Spain. The analysed material was cDNA or gDNA that came from T cells, B-cell-depleted T cells, or PBMCs.

As originally analysed: Amplification from reference gene primers served as the basis for estimated nucleated cell counts. Produced via immunoSEQ multiplex PCR; TCRdb's table is partial and in-frame only. That table furnishes V, J and clone size, whereas the DNA furnished D and trimming. The data show around 110,000 clones, with 75% to 90% seen just once and under 2.5% held by the top ten. Germline loops: CDR1 KGHDR, CDR2 SFDVKD. The CDR3 length is 17 residues. Trimming at V came to 4 bases and at J to 3 bases, leaving 5 bases not matched to a gene. The rearrangement uses TRBV24-1 and TRBJ2-3, with 14 bases lining up with TRBD2. The receptor was derived from a man younger than 45 with acute or convalescent COVID-19. The specimen sequenced was peripheral blood. The CDR3 sequence: CATSEHGTSGSTDTQYF. For the CDR3, the DNA is TGTGCCACCAGTGAACACGGGACTAGCGGGAGTACAGATACGCAGTATTTT.